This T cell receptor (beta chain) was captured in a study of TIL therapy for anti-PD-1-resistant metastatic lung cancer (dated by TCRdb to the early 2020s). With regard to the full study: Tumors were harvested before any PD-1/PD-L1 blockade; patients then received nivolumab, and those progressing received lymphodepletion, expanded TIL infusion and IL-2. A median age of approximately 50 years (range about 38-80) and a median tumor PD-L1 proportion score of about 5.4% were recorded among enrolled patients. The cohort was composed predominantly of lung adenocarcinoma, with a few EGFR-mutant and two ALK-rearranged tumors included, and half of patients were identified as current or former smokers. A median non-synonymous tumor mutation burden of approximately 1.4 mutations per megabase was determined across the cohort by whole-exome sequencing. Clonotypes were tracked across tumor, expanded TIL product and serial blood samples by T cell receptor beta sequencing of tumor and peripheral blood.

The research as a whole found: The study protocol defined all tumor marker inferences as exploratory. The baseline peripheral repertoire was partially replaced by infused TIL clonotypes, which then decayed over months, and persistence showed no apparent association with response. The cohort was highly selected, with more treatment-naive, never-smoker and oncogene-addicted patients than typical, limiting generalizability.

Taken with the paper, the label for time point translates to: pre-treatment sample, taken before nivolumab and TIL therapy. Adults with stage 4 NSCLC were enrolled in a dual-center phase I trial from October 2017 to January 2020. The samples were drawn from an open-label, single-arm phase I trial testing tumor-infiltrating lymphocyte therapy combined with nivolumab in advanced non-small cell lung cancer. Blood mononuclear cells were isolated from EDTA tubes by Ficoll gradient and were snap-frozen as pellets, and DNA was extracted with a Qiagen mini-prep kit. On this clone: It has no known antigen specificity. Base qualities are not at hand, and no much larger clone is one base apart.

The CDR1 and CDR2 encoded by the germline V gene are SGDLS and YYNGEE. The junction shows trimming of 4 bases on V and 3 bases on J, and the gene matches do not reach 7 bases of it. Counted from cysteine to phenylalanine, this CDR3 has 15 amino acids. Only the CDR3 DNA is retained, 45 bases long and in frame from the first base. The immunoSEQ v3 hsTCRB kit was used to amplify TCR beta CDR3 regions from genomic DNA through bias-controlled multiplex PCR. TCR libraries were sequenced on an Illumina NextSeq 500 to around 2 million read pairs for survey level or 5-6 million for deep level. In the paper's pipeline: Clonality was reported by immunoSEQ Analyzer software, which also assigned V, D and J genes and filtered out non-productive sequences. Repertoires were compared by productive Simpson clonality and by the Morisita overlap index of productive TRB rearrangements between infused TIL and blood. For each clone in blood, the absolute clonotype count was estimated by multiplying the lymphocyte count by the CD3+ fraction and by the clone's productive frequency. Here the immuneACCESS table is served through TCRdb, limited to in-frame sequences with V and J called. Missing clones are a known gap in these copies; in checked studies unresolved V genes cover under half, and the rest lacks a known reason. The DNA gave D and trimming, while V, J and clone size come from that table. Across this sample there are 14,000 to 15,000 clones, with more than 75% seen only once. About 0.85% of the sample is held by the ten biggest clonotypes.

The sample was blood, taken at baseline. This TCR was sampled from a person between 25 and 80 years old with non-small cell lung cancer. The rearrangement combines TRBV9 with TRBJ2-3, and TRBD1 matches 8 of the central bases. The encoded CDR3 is CASSLWTGFTDTQYF. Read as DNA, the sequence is TGTGCCAGCAGCCTATGGACAGGGTTTACAGATACGCAGTATTTT.